The clone carrying this T cell receptor (beta chain) was observed a handful of times. These data come from a study of cytomegalovirus exposure and HLA in healthy donors. Study-wide background: Membership in the Caucasian-associated ancestry cluster was found for 81% of approximately 380 genotyped donors.

Use of 60 Vbeta and 13 Jbeta primers characterized the PCR. Profiled with immunoSEQ multiplex PCR; TCRdb holds only in-frame clones, not every one. The sample has some 150,000 clones, about 75% seen once. The sequence derives from a woman in her 40s in good health and CMV-seronegative. The sample taken for sequencing was PBMCs.

CDR3 sequence: CASSFGSGRSSYEQYF. For the CDR3, the DNA is TGTGCCAGCAGCTTCGGAAGCGGGAGGAGCTCCTACGAGCAGTACTTC. The rearrangement uses TRBV5-4 and TRBJ2-7; 9 bases are a match to TRBD2. The germline gives CDR1 SGHNT, CDR2 YYREEE (reference sequence). The CDR3 length is 16 residues. Germline trimming cut 2 bases from V and 0 bases from J; bases unmatched to any gene: 6.